This note documents a single TCR beta chain sequence. From germline, CDR1 is LNHDA and CDR2 SQIVND (reference sequence). The CDR3 length is 16 residues. Trimming stripped 6 bases from V and 5 bases from J, with 22 bases between. The sample belongs to a study of T cell changes during pregnancy in multiple sclerosis. This table comes from immunoSEQ multiplex PCR, and its TCRdb copy is limited to in-frame clones, with some not included. Here the sample spans 65,000 to 85,000 clones, 80% to 95% being singletons. The chain joins TRBV19 to TRBJ1-2; D is possibly TRBD1 (6 bases). The sequencing used CD4+ T cells from peripheral blood mononuclear cells, collected after pregnancy. The clonotype originates from a female donor with multiple sclerosis, enrolled in a pregnancy study. The CDR3 region has the DNA TGTGCCAGTAGGATCGAGGACAGCCTATTTAGATATGGCTACACCTTC. Its protein product is CASRIEDSLFRYGYTF.